Listed below are T cell receptor beta chains from one sample, sequenced in a study of T-cell reconstitution after alpha-beta-depleted transplantation in children. MiXCR, run by TCRdb on the PCR reads, gives a single entry per CDR3 protein. The sample lists 800,000 to 1,000,000 distinct CDR3 sequences, roughly 29% seen once, with 28% in the top ten. Material: PBMCs, mostly from graft donor cells, obtained 360 days after TCRalphabeta/CD19-depleted stem cell transplant. These receptors all stem from a boy under three years old who had a stem cell transplant for SCID, so the T cells may come from the graft donor. Both conserved end residues are part of each CDR3. A D gene is named only where the DNA matches it firmly. Clone size, where shown, is once, few, many, or a class for clones that have expanded.

j_call d_call v_call clone_size cdr3_nt cdr3_aa
TRBJ1-5 . TRBV19 . TGTGCCACGGGACAATATAGCAATCAGCCCCAGCATTTT CATGQYSNQPQHF
TRBJ1-1 . TRBV29-1 few TGCAGCGTTGAAGGGCAGGTGAACACTGAAGCTTTCTTT CSVEGQVNTEAFF
TRBJ1-1 . TRBV13 . TGTGCCAGCAGCCAAACGACAGGAGGTTACCGCATTGAGGAGGAATTTGCTTTCTTT CASSQTTGGYRIEEEFAFF
TRBJ1-1 . TRBV28 . TGTGCCAGCAGGGGGTTTCTGAACACTGAAGCTTTCTTT CASRGFLNTEAFF
TRBJ2-2 . TRBV5-1 . TGCGCCAGCAGCTACTTGGACTCGAACACCGGGGAGCTGTTTTTT CASSYLDSNTGELFF
TRBJ1-2 . TRBV20-1 few TGCAGTGCCCACGGAGGGCGGTTAGGCTATGGCTACACCTTC CSAHGGRLGYGYTF
TRBJ2-1 . TRBV27 . TGTGCCAGCAGTTTCGTGACGGGCAATGAGCAGTTCTTC CASSFVTGNEQFF
TRBJ2-2 . TRBV5-1 few TGCGCCAGCAGCTTGTCCCCGGGACCTAACACCGGGGAGCTGTTTTTT CASSLSPGPNTGELFF
TRBJ2-7 . TRBV10-1 . TGCGCCAGCAGTGAGAGGGTCGCAGCCCCTTTGTACGAGCAGTACTTC CASSERVAAPLYEQYF
TRBJ2-7 . TRBV18 . TGTGCCAGCTCACGGGCAGGGTTCCAGAGCGACGAGCAGTACTTC CASSRAGFQSDEQYF
TRBJ2-7 . TRBV4-1 . TGCGCCAGCAGCCAGGAGGAGGGGCGGGGATCCTACGAGCAGTACTTC CASSQEEGRGSYEQYF
TRBJ1-1 . TRBV29-1 . TGCAGCGGGGAGGTTGGGAGGAGAAACACTGAAGCTTTCTTT CSGEVGRRNTEAFF
TRBJ2-7 . TRBV6-1 . TGTGCCAGCAGCAGGGATTTTACCTACGAGCAGTACTTC CASSRDFTYEQYF
TRBJ2-7 . TRBV4-2 many TGTGCCAGCAGCCAAGAAGCCGAGCAGTACTTC CASSQEAEQYF
TRBJ1-2 . TRBV12-3/TRBV12-4 . TGTGCCAGCAGTCGGCACAGGGTTGAGAGAAAAGGCTACACCTTC CASSRHRVERKGYTF